Following are 32 T cell receptor beta chains from one sample sequenced in a study of regulatory T cells in long-lasting Graves disease. iRepertoire HTBI primers and Arm-PCR of CDR3 regions built TCR beta libraries. In TCRdb, the multiplex PCR reads were re-called with MiXCR into one record per CDR3 protein. Of about 210,000 distinct CDR3 sequences in the sample, about 19% were seen once. Time point noted: newly diagnosed GD, antithyroid drugs for less than 3 months. The TCR library was made from RNA extracted from PBMCs. A further study also used this sample, focusing on T cells in Graves' hyperthyroidism and ophthalmopathy.

The sequencing here drew on peripheral blood mononuclear cells (PBMCs), taken at new diagnosis, from a patient treated with antithyroid drugs. These receptors all stem from a woman aged 25 to 45 with Graves disease.

This clonotype occurred many times. The DNA for the CDR3 is TGTGCCAGCAGCTTCCGGGACAGGGTTGGTCAGCAGTACTTC. Its translation is CASSFRDRVGQQYF. This rearrangement joins TRBV5-6 to TRBJ2-7; 9 positions agree with TRBD1. CDR3 size: 14 residues. In germline, CDR1 is SGHDT, CDR2 YYEEEE. The V and J ends lost 2 bases and 8 bases, in that order; junction bases with no gene match: 8.

This clonotype was counted a few times. This rearrangement joins TRBV7-9 to TRBJ1-1, with D maybe TRBD1 (5 bases). The CDR3 extends over 14 amino acids. Germline-derived CDR1 and CDR2 are SEHNR and FQNEAQ (reference sequence). V lost 5 bases to trimming and J lost 4 bases, with 14 bases between them. CDR3 nucleotide sequence: TGTGCCAGCAGCCCCTTCAGGGAGAGCACTGAAGCTTTCTTT. Protein sequence: CASSPFRESTEAFF.

This clonotype was detected many times. The chain employs TRBV6-5 and TRBJ1-6; D call uncertain. Trimming removed 0 bases at V and 10 bases at J, with 4 bases between. The germline CDR1 and CDR2 sequences are MNHEY and SVGAGI. This CDR3 has 12 residues. The CDR3 spells CASSYSGSPLHF. The CDR3 DNA sequence: TGTGCCAGCAGTTACTCGGGGTCACCCCTCCACTTT.

In this sample, this clonotype turned up a few times. Mismatch with germline at one junction end may stem from a read error. The chain couples TRBV28 to TRBJ2-2; D is perhaps TRBD2 (5 bases). CDR3 length: 14 amino acids. Germline CDR1 and CDR2: MDHEN and SYDVKM. The CDR3 loop reads CASTDPVPTGELFF. For the CDR3, the DNA is TGTGCCAGCACCGACCCTGTTCCCACCGGGGAGCTGTTCTTT. Based on the CDR3 plus reference TRBV28 and TRBJ2-2, the full variable domain is DVKVTQSSRYLVKRTGEKVFLECVQDMDHENMFWYRQDPGLGLRLIYFSYDVKMKEKGDIPEGYSVSREKKERFSLILESASTNQTSMYLCASTDPVPTGELFFGEGSRLTVL.

This clonotype was seen many times. CDR3 sequence (DNA): TGTGCCAGCAGCTTAAGGACAGTCGGATCGTACGAGCAGTACTTC. Translated, it gives CASSLRTVGSYEQYF. This chain connects TRBV7-8 to TRBJ2-7, with D possibly being TRBD1 (6 bases). This CDR3 comprises 15 residues. Germline-derived CDR1 and CDR2 are SGHVS and FQNEAQ. V gave up 2 bases and J gave up 4 bases, with 15 bases separating them. The whole variable domain, remainder taken from reference TRBV7-8 and TRBJ2-7, is GAGVSQSPRYKVAKRGQDVALRCDPISGHVSLFWYQQALGQGPEFLTYFQNEAQLDKSGLPSDRFFAERPEGSVSTLKIQRTQQEDSAVYLCASSLRTVGSYEQYFGPGTRLTVT.

This clonotype was counted at least ten times. J is TRBJ1-4 and V is TRBV29-1, with a possible D match to TRBD1 (5 bases). The CDR3 is 14 amino acids. Germline values: CDR1 SQVTM, CDR2 ANQGSEA. Trimming removed 5 bases from V and 5 bases from J, with 15 bases in between. CDR3 amino acids: CSVRTGTGNEKLFF. CDR3 coding DNA: TGCAGCGTTCGCACCGGGACCGGGAATGAAAAACTGTTTTTT.

This chain connects TRBV5-4 to TRBJ1-4; 11 bases align to TRBD1. J was trimmed by 3 bases and V by 4 bases; bases with no gene match: 8. CDR1 and CDR2 from the germline V gene are SGHNT and YYREEE (reference sequence). The CDR3 is 17 residues long. The chain's CDR3 is CASSPDRTGGPNEKLFF. The CDR3 coding sequence is TGTGCCAGCAGCCCCGACCGGACAGGGGGCCCTAATGAAAAACTGTTTTTT.

In this sample, this clonotype turned up many times. The chain links TRBV30 to TRBJ2-3; perhaps TRBD2 as D (6 bases). The CDR3 contains 13 residues. Germline lookup yields CDR1 GTSNPN and CDR2 SVGIG (reference sequence). V was shortened by 3 bases and J by 5 bases, with 12 bases between the two germline ends. The CDR3 nucleotides read TGTGCCTGGAGAGAATGGGGGGTAGATACGCAGTATTTT. This translates into CAWREWGVDTQYF.

Ten or more counts support this clonotype. V and J are TRBV7-3 and TRBJ2-1; D unresolved. V lost 7 bases, J lost 0 bases, and 19 bases lay in between. The CDR3 is 17 amino acids. Germline V gives CDR1 SGHTA, CDR2 FQGTGA. CDR3 amino acids: CASTPQIVPRSYNEQFF. The CDR3 bases are TGTGCCAGCACCCCTCAAATCGTCCCGCGCTCCTACAATGAGCAGTTCTTC.

The chain is built from TRBV27 and TRBJ2-3; 12 bases map to TRBD1. The V and J ends lost 6 bases and 0 bases, in that order; junction bases with no gene match: 19. Germline CDR1 reads MNHEY; CDR2 reads SMNVEV (reference sequence). This CDR3 has 21 residues. The CDR3 is CASSKPPGQGANPLSTDTQYF. The CDR3 coding sequence is TGTGCCAGCAGCAAACCCCCGGGACAGGGGGCGAATCCGCTAAGCACAGATACGCAGTATTTT.

The chain combines TRBV7-3 with TRBJ2-5, with 9 bases matching TRBD2. J was trimmed by 4 bases and V by 3 bases; bases with no gene match: 12. Germline V lookup: CDR1 SGHTA, CDR2 FQGTGA. The length of the CDR3 is 17 residues. CDR3 coding DNA: TGTGCCAGCAGCTTGTGGGGCGGGGGGGTCGTAAGAGAGACCCAGTACTTC. The encoded protein is CASSLWGGGVVRETQYF.

The sample holds many counts of this clonotype. The chain combines TRBV5-1 with TRBJ1-1; D is perhaps TRBD1 (5 bases). Per the germline V gene, CDR1 is SGHRS and CDR2 is YFSETQ. V gave up 7 bases and J gave up 4 bases, with 17 bases separating them. This CDR3 contains 14 residues. The CDR3 reads CASRLSGPPTEAFF. In nucleotides, the CDR3 is TGCGCCAGCCGACTCTCAGGGCCCCCCACTGAAGCTTTCTTT.

Ten or more counts support this clonotype. The chain has TRBV28 and TRBJ2-5, with D possibly TRBD2 on 6 matching bases. Trimming stripped 7 bases from V and 1 base from J, with 19 bases between. CDR3 length equals 16 residues. Germline CDR1 MDHEN, CDR2 SYDVKM. This CDR3 is CASTGGEGVSQETQYF. In DNA form, the CDR3 reads TGTGCCAGCACCGGAGGGGAAGGCGTCTCCCAAGAGACCCAGTACTTC.

This clonotype appeared a single time. The rearrangement uses TRBV12-3 or TRBV12-4 and TRBJ1-1; D remains unclear. V was shortened by 3 bases and J by 7 bases, with 12 bases between the two germline ends. This CDR3 spans 13 amino acids. CDR3 nucleotides: TGTGCCAGCAGTTTCGCGAACAGCATTGAAGCTTTCTTT. Amino acids: CASSFANSIEAFF.

At least ten counts were recorded for this clonotype. Here the CDR3 reads CASSFGGRKNQPQHF. CDR3 DNA: TGTGCCAGCAGCTTCGGGGGCCGAAAAAATCAGCCCCAGCATTTT. The V call is TRBV5-6, the J call TRBJ1-5, with D maybe TRBD1 (6 bases). The CDR3 extends over 15 amino acids. Germline values: CDR1 SGHDT, CDR2 YYEEEE. Trimming took off 2 bases at V and 4 bases at J, with 13 bases between the two ends.

This clonotype was counted ten times or more. The chain recombines TRBV9 with TRBJ1-2, with D uncertain. CDR1 and CDR2 (germline): SGDLS, YYNGEE. V was trimmed by 4 bases and J by 1 base, leaving 14 bases between them. This CDR3 has 15 amino acids. The CDR3, as DNA: TGTGCCAGCAGCCTGGAGGGAGATCTTAACTATGGCTACACCTTC. It yields the protein CASSLEGDLNYGYTF. Drawing the rest from reference TRBV9 and TRBJ1-2, the complete variable domain is DSGVTQTPKHLITATGQRVTLRCSPRSGDLSVYWYQQSLDQGLQFLIQYYNGEERAKGNILERFSAQQFPDLHSELNLSSLELGDSALYFCASSLEGDLNYGYTFGSGTRLTVV.

The chain has TRBV6-5 and TRBJ2-4; 8 bases are a match to TRBD2. With 4 bases clipped from V and 0 bases from J, the junction kept 5 bases outside the gene matches. The germline CDR1 and CDR2 sequences are MNHEY and SVGAGI. The CDR3 runs 16 residues. The CDR3 reads CASSWSREGAKNIQYF. CDR3 coding DNA: TGTGCCAGCAGTTGGTCCCGGGAGGGAGCCAAAAACATTCAGTACTTC.

This clonotype was counted once. This chain uses TRBV7-2 with TRBJ1-1, with D perhaps TRBD1 (6 bases). This CDR3 is built from 13 residues. The V and J ends lost 3 bases and 6 bases respectively, with 11 bases between them. Germline V gene lookup returns CDR1 SGHTA and CDR2 FQGNSA. This CDR3 is CASSLGARAEAFF. CDR3 bases: TGTGCCAGCAGCTTGGGGGCGAGGGCTGAAGCTTTCTTT.

The table lists this clonotype with many counts. The V gene is TRBV11-3, the J gene TRBJ2-3; D may be TRBD1 or TRBD2 (5 bases each). Trimming shortened V by 0 bases and J by 0 bases, and 10 bases separated the two germline ends. The CDR3 is made up of 16 amino acids. The germline gives CDR1 SGHNT, CDR2 YENEEA. The CDR3 spells CASSLDRGPSTDTQYF. Written as DNA, the CDR3 is TGTGCCAGCAGCTTAGATCGGGGCCCCAGCACAGATACGCAGTATTTT. Complete variable domain (other parts from reference TRBV11-3 and TRBJ2-3): EAGVVQSPRYKIIEKKQPVAFWCNPISGHNTLYWYLQNLGQGPELLIRYENEEAVDDSQLPKDRFSAERLKGVDSTLKIQPAELGDSAVYLCASSLDRGPSTDTQYFGPGTRLTVL.

Turning to this clonotype: A far larger clone is just one base off, so this is likely a read error. V and J are TRBV12-3 or TRBV12-4 and TRBJ1-2; D perhaps matches TRBD1 (5 bases). Between the trimmed V and J ends, which lost 6 bases and 8 bases, there was a span of 22 bases. This CDR3 has 15 amino acids. The CDR3 nucleotides are TGTGCCAGCAGGGGGGTAAGAGGGTCCCAGTGGGGCTACACCTTC. Translated, it gives CASRGVRGSQWGYTF.

This chain uses TRBV20-1 with TRBJ1-1; 9 nucleotides agree with TRBD1. The CDR3 contains 12 residues. CDR1 and CDR2 from the germline V gene are DFQATT and SNEGSKA (reference sequence). The CDR3 coding sequence is TGCAGCGAGGACAGGGGTAGGACTGAAGCTTTCTTT. Amino acids: CSEDRGRTEAFF.

This clonotype was seen many times. A much larger clone is a single base away; this may be a read error. V gene TRBV12-3 or TRBV12-4 combines with J gene TRBJ1-6; unclear D gene. CDR3 size: 11 residues. V was shortened by 4 bases and J by 9 bases, with 4 bases between the two germline ends. DNA of the CDR3: TGTGCCAGCAGTTATGGTTCACCCCTCCACTTT. It is translated as CASSYGSPLHF.

This clonotype was seen ten or more times. The chain carries TRBV6-1 and TRBJ2-3, with D possibly being TRBD2 (5 bases). From germline, CDR1 is MNHNS and CDR2 SASEGT. This CDR3 contains 15 residues. With 5 bases removed from V and 1 base from J, the gap between germline ends came to 13 bases. CDR3 bases: TGTGCCAGCAGTCTGGCTAGCACCCGCACAGATACGCAGTATTTT. It translates to CASSLASTRTDTQYF.

The chain links TRBV11-2 to TRBJ2-3, with 9 bases identical to TRBD2. Per germline, CDR1 SGHAT and CDR2 FQNNGV. With 5 bases clipped from V and 5 bases from J, the junction kept 11 bases outside the gene matches. CDR3 length: 16 amino acids. CDR3 coding DNA: TGTGCCAGCAGCCCCACTGTGGCGGGGGGGGGAGATACGCAGTATTTT. Residues: CASSPTVAGGGDTQYF. The variable domain in full, completed from reference TRBV11-2 and TRBJ2-3, reads EAGVAQSPRYKIIEKRQSVAFWCNPISGHATLYWYQQILGQGPKLLIQFQNNGVVDDSQLPKDRFSAERLKGVDSTLKIQPAKLEDSAVYLCASSPTVAGGGDTQYFGPGTRLTVL.

Of note for this clonotype: A far more abundant clone sits one base away, making this likely a read error. The rearrangement joins TRBV7-3 to TRBJ2-4; D is perhaps TRBD1 or TRBD2 (5 bases each). The CDR3 is made up of 15 amino acids. In germline, CDR1 is SGHTA, CDR2 FQGTGA. V was shortened by 3 bases and J by 6 bases, with 15 bases between the two germline ends. CDR3 sequence reads: CASSFGWGTRNIQYF. Here the CDR3 DNA reads TGTGCCAGCAGCTTCGGGTGGGGGACCAGAAACATTCAGTACTTC. The full variable domain, completed using reference TRBV7-3 and TRBJ2-4, is GAGVSQTPSNKVTEKGKYVELRCDPISGHTALYWYRQSLGQGPEFLIYFQGTGAADDSGLPNDRFFAVRPEGSVSTLKIQRTERGDSAVYLCASSFGWGTRNIQYFGAGTRLSVL.

The chain employs TRBV6-2 or TRBV6-3 and TRBJ2-7; maybe TRBD2 (5 bases). V shed 7 bases and J shed 2 bases, with 15 bases lying between them. This CDR3 is 14 amino acids long. Germline lookup yields CDR1 MNHEY and CDR2 SVGEGT. The CDR3 nucleotides are TGTGCCAGCAAGGATGAGGGAATGACCTACGAGCAGTACTTC. It is translated as CASKDEGMTYEQYF.

This clonotype appeared many times. The chain uses TRBV19 and TRBJ2-1; D is possibly TRBD1 (5 bases). V dropped 6 bases and J dropped 7 bases, with 10 bases sitting between them. Germline V gene sequence: CDR1 LNHDA, CDR2 SQIVND (reference sequence). This CDR3 contains 12 residues. Here the CDR3 reads CASSHRKNEQFF. DNA for the CDR3: TGTGCCAGTAGCCACAGGAAAAATGAGCAGTTCTTC.

In this sample, this clonotype turned up many times. The rearrangement joins TRBV6-1 to TRBJ2-3; 7 nucleotides line up with TRBD1. V dropped 6 bases and J dropped 3; count of bases not matched to a gene: 3. Germline V lookup: CDR1 MNHNS, CDR2 SASEGT. The CDR3 sequence is 13 residues long. The CDR3 bases are TGTGCCAGCAGAAGACAGGGAACAGATACGCAGTATTTT. It yields the protein CASRRQGTDTQYF.

This clonotype was seen repeatedly, ten times or more. V gene TRBV9 combines with J gene TRBJ2-7; 8 bases line up with TRBD1. Germline V gives CDR1 SGDLS, CDR2 YYNGEE. CDR3 length: 13 amino acids. The V gene end was trimmed by 7 bases and the J gene end by 2 bases; junction bases not matched to a gene: 5. This CDR3 is CASGGQGTYEQYF. CDR3 in DNA: TGTGCCAGCGGAGGACAGGGAACCTACGAGCAGTACTTC.

The chain carries TRBV29-1 and TRBJ1-2; possibly TRBD1 for D (5 bases). The CDR3 consists of 12 residues. The germline gives CDR1 SQVTM, CDR2 ANQGSEA. Trimming cost V 4 bases and J 4 bases, with 10 bases left between them. The CDR3 DNA follows: TGCAGCGTTGGACAGAATATCTATGGCTACACCTTC. Translated: CSVGQNIYGYTF.

The chain links TRBV6-5 to TRBJ2-2; maybe TRBD2 (7 bases). CDR1 is MNHEY, CDR2 SVGAGI, per germline. V lost 0 bases and J 6 bases, leaving 17 bases between the germline ends. The CDR3 runs to 17 residues. In DNA form, the CDR3 reads TGTGCCAGCAGTTACTCTAACCGGGGGGCGGGCGCCGGGGAGCTGTTTTTT. Protein: CASSYSNRGAGAGELFF.

This clonotype was recorded at least ten times. This chain joins TRBV7-2 and TRBJ1-1; D not resolved. The CDR3 is 13 amino acids. The V gene's germline CDR1 is SGHTA and CDR2 FQGNSA. V lost 5 bases and J 1 base, leaving 8 bases between the germline ends. The CDR3 protein is CASSKGPNTEAFF. The CDR3 DNA is TGTGCCAGCAGCAAGGGCCCGAACACTGAAGCTTTCTTT. The variable domain in full, with the rest retrieved from reference TRBV7-2 and TRBJ1-1, is GAGVSQSPSNKVTEKGKDVELRCDPISGHTALYWYRQSLGQGLEFLIYFQGNSAPDKSGLPSDRFSAERTGGSVSTLTIQRTQQEDSAVYLCASSKGPNTEAFFGQGTRLTVV.